This section outlines one T cell receptor beta chain sequence together with its context. Its specificity is not known. This sample was included in a study of cytomegalovirus exposure and HLA in healthy donors. Study-level findings and limits: Reportedly, diagnosis of cytomegalovirus status by the classifier showed high specificity and sensitivity.

The trim removed 2 bases at V and 6 bases at J, leaving 19 bases unmatched. The CDR3 totals 20 residues. Germline assignment: CDR1 SGHVS and CDR2 FQNEAQ. Sequenced by immunoSEQ multiplex PCR; TCRdb stores in-frame clones only, minus some. The table has about 120,000 clones, approximately 81% seen once; the top ten hold roughly 2%. V is TRBV7-8 and J is TRBJ1-2; 12 nucleotides match TRBD1. This receptor was taken from a woman in her 30s in good health and CMV-seronegative. Sequenced: PBMCs. The CDR3 is CASSLKGKSGTGGMVDGYTF. The CDR3, as DNA: TGTGCCAGCAGCTTAAAGGGAAAATCCGGGACAGGGGGCATGGTGGATGGCTACACCTTC.